The 19 T cell receptor beta chains listed next were all sequenced from one sample in a study of T cell responses to AZD1222 COVID-19 vaccine. Clones were read by immunoSEQ multiplex PCR, and TCRdb kept only the in-frame ones, dropping some. This sample has 90,000 to 150,000 clones, with approximately 86% found just once. The sample was peripheral blood, taken 28 days after the second AZD1222 dose. Every receptor here comes from an adult who received the AZD1222 COVID-19 vaccine.

The chain employs TRBV6-5 and TRBJ1-1; no reliable D call. Germline-derived CDR1 and CDR2 are MNHEY and SVGAGI. The germline V and J ends were trimmed by 7 bases and 2 bases, with 11 bases remaining between them. CDR3 length: 13 residues. CDR3 region: CASTPRLNTEAFF. The DNA of the CDR3 is TGTGCCAGCACCCCAAGACTCAACACTGAAGCTTTCTTT.

V usage is TRBV6-1 and J usage is TRBJ1-2; D uncertain. The germline V and J ends were trimmed by 1 base and 8 bases, with 14 bases remaining between them. The CDR3 has 14 residues. Germline V gives CDR1 MNHNS, CDR2 SASEGT. The CDR3 loop is CASSEVAATRGYTF. In DNA form, the CDR3 reads TGTGCCAGCAGTGAAGTGGCGGCGACGCGCGGCTACACCTTC.

The chain employs TRBV9 and TRBJ2-1, with 11 positions matching TRBD2. The CDR3 is 16 residues long. Losses at the gene ends were 3 bases for V and 2 bases for J; bases not matched to a gene: 4. CDR1 is SGDLS, CDR2 YYNGEE, per germline. CDR3 protein: CASSGTSGPTYNEQFF. DNA of the CDR3: TGTGCCAGCAGCGGGACTAGCGGGCCAACCTACAATGAGCAGTTCTTC.

V usage is TRBV30 and J usage is TRBJ1-4, with no clear D. Germline V CDR1 and CDR2: GTSNPN, SVGIG (reference sequence). This CDR3 comprises 13 residues. The V gene lost 0 bases and the J gene lost 8 bases, with 10 bases spanning the gap. The CDR3 coding sequence is TGTGCCTGGAGTGTAACGGCGGGGGAAAAACTGTTTTTT. Its protein product is CAWSVTAGEKLFF.

V is TRBV5-6 and J is TRBJ1-1; the D is unclear. The germline V gene has CDR1 SGHDT and CDR2 YYEEEE. CDR3 length equals 15 residues. V lost 1 base to trimming and J lost 0 bases, with 10 bases between them. CDR3 in DNA: TGTGCCAGCAGCTTGAACGGGCGGATGAACACTGAAGCTTTCTTT. This translates into CASSLNGRMNTEAFF.

The CDR3 loop reads CAVDRGGTEAFF. The CDR3 region has the DNA TGTGCCGTGGACAGGGGCGGAACTGAAGCTTTCTTT. V usage is TRBV30 and J usage is TRBJ1-1; 9 bases fit TRBD1. The germline V gene encodes CDR1 GTSNPN and CDR2 SVGIG (reference sequence). The CDR3 runs to 12 residues. Trimming at V came to 8 bases and at J to 5 bases, leaving 6 bases not matched to a gene.

The table lists this clone with a count of one. V gene TRBV5-5 combines with J gene TRBJ2-5, with D uncertain. The CDR3 runs to 13 residues. In germline, CDR1 is SGHKS, CDR2 YYEKEE (reference sequence). V gave up 4 bases and J gave up 2 bases, with 9 bases separating them. CDR3 bases: TGTGCCAGCAGCCCTCCAGCTCAAGAGACCCAGTACTTC. It translates to CASSPPAQETQYF.

The CDR3 loop is CASSQDGPHQRGFSYEQYF. The DNA for the CDR3 is TGTGCCAGCAGCCAAGATGGCCCTCACCAGCGGGGGTTTTCCTACGAGCAGTACTTC. V and J are TRBV3-1 (or the pseudogene TRBV3-2) and TRBJ2-7; 8 positions agree with TRBD2. CDR3 size: 19 residues. The V segment lost 0 bases and the J segment 1 base; nucleotides outside the gene matches: 14. Per germline, CDR1 LGHDT and CDR2 YNNKEL (reference sequence).

This clone was recorded only once. This chain joins TRBV29-1 and TRBJ1-2, with TRBD1 matching over 8 bases. Looked up from germline, CDR1 is SQVTM and CDR2 is ANQGSEA. The CDR3 is 13 residues long. J lost 8 bases, V lost 2 bases, and 7 bases had no gene match. The CDR3 protein is CSVESRTGYGYTF. The DNA of the CDR3 is TGCAGCGTTGAATCCCGGACAGGGTACGGCTACACCTTC. The variable domain in full, completed from reference TRBV29-1 and TRBJ1-2, reads SAVISQKPSRDICQRGTSLTIQCQVDSQVTMMFWYRQQPGQSLTLIATANQGSEATYESGFVIDKFPISRPNLTFSTLTVSNMSPEDSSIYLCSVESRTGYGYTFGSGTRLTVV.

The sample holds a few counts of this clone. The chain links TRBV7-9 to TRBJ1-1; the D gene is possibly TRBD1 (6 bases). There are 14 residues in the CDR3. V was clipped by 1 base and J by 4 bases, with 10 bases between them. CDR1 and CDR2 from the germline V gene are SEHNR and FQNEAQ (reference sequence). The CDR3 region is CASSLVQGTTEAFF. The CDR3 bases are TGTGCCAGCAGCTTAGTCCAGGGGACCACTGAAGCTTTCTTT.

The rearrangement joins TRBV6-2 or TRBV6-3 to TRBJ1-1; 9 bases match TRBD1. Losses at the gene ends were 1 base for V and 4 bases for J; bases not matched to a gene: 10. There are 17 residues in the CDR3. Germline V gives CDR1 MNHEY, CDR2 SVGEGT. In DNA, the CDR3 is TGTGCCAGCAGTTACTACAGGGGGCTGCGGAGGGGCACTGAAGCTTTCTTT. Translating it yields CASSYYRGLRRGTEAFF.

This clone came up once. The CDR3 sequence is CASATGREHMNTEAFF. DNA of the CDR3: TGTGCCAGCGCAACGGGTCGCGAGCATATGAACACTGAAGCTTTCTTT. The chain has TRBV28 and TRBJ1-1; no firm D call. The germline CDR1 and CDR2 sequences are MDHEN and SYDVKM. Trimming took 8 bases from V and 0 from J, leaving 19 bases between them. The CDR3 is 16 residues long.

The J gene is TRBJ2-4, the V gene TRBV19; 7 positions match TRBD2. The CDR3 has 17 amino acids. The V gene end was trimmed by 0 bases and the J gene end by 0 bases; junction bases not matched to a gene: 5. Germline CDR1 reads LNHDA; CDR2 reads SQIVND (reference sequence). CDR3 amino acids: CASSIDPGGLAKNIQYF. CDR3 DNA: TGTGCCAGTAGTATAGATCCGGGAGGATTAGCCAAAAACATTCAGTACTTC. Filled out from reference TRBV19 and TRBJ2-4, the complete variable domain reads DGGITQSPKYLFRKEGQNVTLSCEQNLNHDAMYWYRQDPGQGLRLIYYSQIVNDFQKGDIAEGYSVSREKKESFPLTVTSAQKNPTAFYLCASSIDPGGLAKNIQYFGAGTRLSVL.

The genes are TRBV27 and TRBJ1-2; 11 bases are shared with TRBD1. The trim removed 4 bases at V and 6 bases at J, leaving 10 bases unmatched. Per the germline V gene, CDR1 is MNHEY and CDR2 is SMNVEV (reference sequence). The CDR3 has 16 amino acids. Here the CDR3 DNA reads TGTGCCAGCAGTTCAGGACAGGGGGCGGATGTGGATGGCTACACCTTC. Translating gives CASSSGQGADVDGYTF.

J is TRBJ2-5 and V is TRBV19; TRBD1 matches at 8 bases. J lost 5 bases, V lost 6 bases, and 5 bases had no gene match. The CDR3 is 13 residues long. Germline CDR1 reads LNHDA; CDR2 reads SQIVND (reference sequence). CDR3 sequence (DNA): TGTGCCAGTAGCCCGACAGGGGCCGAGACCCAGTACTTC. Its protein is CASSPTGAETQYF.

The J gene is TRBJ1-1, the V gene TRBV6-5; no clear D gene. The CDR3 is 12 residues long. Germline V gives CDR1 MNHEY, CDR2 SVGAGI. V was cut by 8 bases and J by 4 bases, with 11 bases left in between. CDR3 in DNA: TGTGCCAGCGAGCTCCTTTCCACTGAAGCTTTCTTT. It specifies CASELLSTEAFF.

In DNA form, the CDR3 reads TGTGCCAGCAGTTACACGACAGGAACTACCTACGAGCAGTACTTC. Its protein product is CASSYTTGTTYEQYF. The chain has TRBV6-5 and TRBJ2-7; weak D call: TRBD1 (6 bases). CDR1 and CDR2 from the germline V gene are MNHEY and SVGAGI. The CDR3 totals 15 residues. Trimming pared 2 bases from V and 2 bases from J, leaving 13 bases between.

V usage is TRBV5-5 and J usage is TRBJ1-3; tentative D call: TRBD1 (5 bases). This CDR3 comprises 14 residues. Trimming left V 3 bases short and J 0 bases short, with 7 bases between. Germline values: CDR1 SGHKS, CDR2 YYEKEE (reference sequence). CDR3 DNA: TGTGCCAGCAGCTGGGGCGTCTCTGGAAACACCATATATTTT. Its translation is CASSWGVSGNTIYF.

The V gene is TRBV29-1, the J gene TRBJ1-1; a weak D match, TRBD1 (6 bases). CDR1 and CDR2 from the germline V gene are SQVTM and ANQGSEA. This CDR3 has 14 amino acids. Trimming left V 7 bases short and J 3 bases short, with 18 bases between. Here the CDR3 DNA reads TGCAGCGCTACCCAGGGAGGGGGGGACACTGAAGCTTTCTTT. Translation: CSATQGGGDTEAFF.